The 32 T cell receptor beta chains listed next were all sequenced from one sample in a study of CD8 T cells in Susac syndrome. Reverse transcription of roughly 0.5 to 1 ug RNA was performed with random hexamers. TCRdb reanalysed the immunoSEQ multiplex PCR reads using MiXCR and keeps one entry per CDR3 protein. The data hold over 95,000 distinct CDR3 sequences, with around 90% observed a single time. The sequenced material came from CD4+ T cells from PBMCs. These receptors all come from a human donor in good health.

V gene TRBV29-1 combines with J gene TRBJ2-7, with TRBD1 matching over 9 bases. V lost 6 bases, J lost 7 bases, and 19 bases stayed unmatched. Germline V lookup: CDR1 SQVTM, CDR2 ANQGSEA. CDR3 length equals 16 residues. The CDR3 DNA sequence: TGCAGCGTGGGGGACAGGGCCCGTATTCGACCGGGTGAGCAGTACTTC. The encoded protein is CSVGDRARIRPGEQYF.

The rearrangement uses TRBV5-1 and TRBJ1-1; 8 bases align to TRBD1. The CDR3 runs 15 residues. Germline V gene lookup returns CDR1 SGHRS and CDR2 YFSETQ. Trimming removed 4 bases from V and 0 bases from J; junction bases left unmatched: 5. The CDR3 loop reads CASSAGTGMNTEAFF. The CDR3 DNA reads TGCGCCAGCAGCGCGGGGACAGGCATGAACACTGAAGCTTTCTTT.

The chain has TRBV20-1 and TRBJ2-6; D call uncertain. The CDR3 totals 14 residues. The V and J ends lost 3 bases and 0 bases respectively, with 6 bases between them. Looked up from germline, CDR1 is DFQATT and CDR2 is SNEGSKA (reference sequence). CDR3 sequence reads: CSASKSSGANVLTF. The CDR3 coding sequence is TGCAGTGCTAGTAAGAGCTCTGGGGCCAACGTCCTGACTTTC.

The chain couples TRBV5-5 to TRBJ1-4, with TRBD1 as a possible D gene (5 bases). V was cut by 2 bases and J by 10 bases, with 15 bases left in between. CDR1 and CDR2 (germline): SGHKS, YYEKEE (reference sequence). This CDR3 region has 14 residues. DNA for the CDR3: TGTGCCAGCAGCTTAGGGGACCGGTTAGGAAAACTGTTTTTT. It codes for CASSLGDRLGKLFF.

The chain uses TRBV5-1 and TRBJ2-5; TRBD2 matches 14 bases. The CDR3 is 17 amino acids. Germline CDR1 and CDR2: SGHRS and YFSETQ. J was trimmed by 5 bases and V by 4 bases; bases with no gene match: 10. This CDR3 reads CASSMWTSGRRVETQYF. The CDR3 region has the DNA TGCGCCAGCAGCATGTGGACTAGCGGGAGGCGGGTGGAGACCCAGTACTTC.

The chain combines TRBV20-1 with TRBJ2-5; D is perhaps TRBD1 or TRBD2 (5 bases each). Trimming stripped 0 bases from V and 7 bases from J, with 18 bases between. This CDR3 region has 15 residues. Germline CDR1 reads DFQATT; CDR2 reads SNEGSKA (reference sequence). The CDR3 is CSARDRFPGRGTQYF. In DNA, the CDR3 is TGCAGTGCTAGAGATCGTTTCCCAGGGAGAGGGACCCAGTACTTC.

V and J are TRBV11-2 and TRBJ1-2; D is uncertain. V lost 5 bases and J 1 base, leaving 17 bases between the germline ends. Germline-derived CDR1 and CDR2 are SGHAT and FQNNGV. The CDR3 sequence is 16 residues long. Here the CDR3 reads CASSRRTVLLNYGYTF. CDR3 DNA sequence: TGTGCCAGCAGCCGTAGGACGGTTTTGCTTAACTATGGCTACACCTTC.

The chain joins TRBV20-1 to TRBJ2-7, with 11 bases matching TRBD2. The CDR3 totals 15 residues. The V gene's germline CDR1 is DFQATT and CDR2 SNEGSKA (reference sequence). The V segment lost 1 base and the J segment 3 bases; nucleotides outside the gene matches: 5. The CDR3 DNA sequence: TGCAGTGCTAGAGCTCCTAGCGGGAGGAACTACGAGCAGTACTTC. It encodes CSARAPSGRNYEQYF.

This clonotype was detected once. The chain employs TRBV19 and TRBJ1-1; D is unresolved. Germline V CDR1 and CDR2: LNHDA, SQIVND (reference sequence). The germline V and J ends were trimmed by 8 bases and 5 bases, with 15 bases remaining between them. The CDR3 loop spans 13 amino acids. The CDR3 sequence is CASSDGQPTEAFF. Here the CDR3 DNA reads TGTGCCAGTTCTGACGGGCAACCGACTGAAGCTTTCTTT.

The V gene is TRBV12-3 or TRBV12-4, the J gene TRBJ1-1; perhaps TRBD1 as D (5 bases). V was cut by 10 bases and J by 0 bases, with 18 bases left in between. The CDR3 runs to 15 residues. The CDR3 sequence is CATGSWGRMNTEAFF. DNA of the CDR3: TGTGCCACAGGTAGTTGGGGGAGAATGAACACTGAAGCTTTCTTT.

The rearrangement joins TRBV7-6 to TRBJ2-7; 7 bases are shared with TRBD2. The CDR3 consists of 14 residues. The J segment lost 2 bases and the V segment lost 6 bases, leaving 7 bases of the junction unmatched. Germline V lookup: CDR1 SGHVS, CDR2 FNYEAQ. The CDR3 protein is CASRGGREAYEQYF. In DNA form, the CDR3 reads TGTGCCAGCAGAGGAGGACGGGAGGCCTACGAGCAGTACTTC.

The chain is built from TRBV6-5 and TRBJ2-2; perhaps TRBD1 as D (5 bases). CDR1 is MNHEY, CDR2 SVGAGI, per germline. CDR3 length: 15 residues. V lost 2 bases and J lost 6, with 13 bases in between. The DNA for the CDR3 is TGTGCCAGCAGTTACACCCCGACAGTTCCCGGGGAGCTGTTTTTT. It is translated as CASSYTPTVPGELFF.

This clonotype showed up just a few times. The chain is built from TRBV6-1 and TRBJ2-7; D may be TRBD1 or TRBD2 (5 bases each). V was trimmed by 5 bases and J by 0 bases, leaving 14 bases between them. Looked up from germline, CDR1 is MNHNS and CDR2 is SASEGT. The CDR3 totals 15 residues. The CDR3 is CASSRPGRSSYEQYF. Here the CDR3 DNA reads TGTGCCAGCAGTAGACCGGGACGCAGCTCCTACGAGCAGTACTTC.

V gene TRBV12-3 or TRBV12-4 combines with J gene TRBJ2-7, with D perhaps TRBD1 (6 bases). This CDR3 spans 13 amino acids. V lost 6 bases and J 5 bases, leaving 14 bases between the germline ends. CDR3 sequence: CASSSPTGNEQYF. CDR3 bases: TGTGCCAGCAGCTCCCCCACAGGGAACGAGCAGTACTTC.

V usage is TRBV4-3 and J usage is TRBJ1-1; D gene unclear. This CDR3 contains 17 residues. V gave up 0 bases and J gave up 5 bases, with 19 bases separating them. CDR1 and CDR2 from the germline V gene are LGHNA and YSLEER. The CDR3 here is CASSQDHRAERKTEAFF. Here the CDR3 DNA reads TGCGCCAGCAGCCAAGATCATCGTGCAGAAAGGAAGACTGAAGCTTTCTTT.

The rearrangement links TRBV5-1 to TRBJ2-2; 12 bases are a match to TRBD2. The germline gives CDR1 SGHRS, CDR2 YFSETQ. This CDR3 region has 16 residues. Trimming cost V 7 bases and J 4 bases; bases outside gene matches: 8. CDR3 sequence: CASARTSGIFTGELFF. In DNA form, the CDR3 reads TGCGCCAGCGCTAGGACTAGCGGGATCTTCACCGGGGAGCTGTTTTTT.

This chain connects TRBV5-1 to TRBJ2-6; D gene uncertain. Trimming stripped 4 bases from V and 2 bases from J, with 7 bases between. There are 14 residues in the CDR3. Germline values: CDR1 SGHRS, CDR2 YFSETQ. CDR3 DNA sequence: TGCGCCAGCAGCGACGATGCTGGGGCCAACGTCCTGACTTTC. Amino acids: CASSDDAGANVLTF. Drawing the rest from reference TRBV5-1 and TRBJ2-6, the complete variable domain is KAGVTQTPRYLIKTRGQQVTLSCSPISGHRSVSWYQQTPGQGLQFLFEYFSETQRNKGNFPGRFSGRQFSNSRSEMNVSTLELGDSALYLCASSDDAGANVLTFGAGSRLTVL.

The CDR3 region is CASSGDDRSGTVDYGYTF. The CDR3 nucleotides read TGTGCCAGCAGTGGCGACGATAGATCCGGGACAGTGGACTATGGCTACACCTTC. This sequence joins TRBV6-1 and TRBJ1-2, with TRBD1 identical over 7 bases. Trimming at V came to 4 bases and at J to 3 bases, leaving 17 bases not matched to a gene. This CDR3 is 18 amino acids long. Germline lookup yields CDR1 MNHNS and CDR2 SASEGT.

This clonotype was seen a handful of times. The chain uses TRBV19 and TRBJ2-7; 8 bases fit TRBD1. Germline CDR1 LNHDA, CDR2 SQIVND (reference sequence). The CDR3 totals 13 residues. Trimming cost V 9 bases and J 2 bases; bases outside gene matches: 6. DNA for the CDR3: TGTGCCAGCACCCCGACAGGGGCCTACGAGCAGTACTTC. Encoded protein: CASTPTGAYEQYF.

This chain links TRBV29-1 with TRBJ1-2, with 9 bases identical to TRBD1. CDR3 size: 13 residues. V was pared by 5 bases and J by 5 bases, with 6 bases of the junction left unmatched. Per germline, CDR1 SQVTM and CDR2 ANQGSEA. This CDR3 is CSVKQGARYGYTF. CDR3 DNA: TGCAGCGTTAAACAGGGGGCTAGGTATGGCTACACCTTC.

This chain connects TRBV3-1 to TRBJ2-5; D not resolved. With 0 bases removed from V and 2 bases from J, the gap between germline ends came to 7 bases. Germline CDR1 and CDR2: LGHDT and YNNKEL (reference sequence). The CDR3 extends over 14 amino acids. CDR3 region: CASSQEAPQETQYF. CDR3 nucleotides: TGTGCCAGCAGCCAAGAGGCGCCGCAAGAGACCCAGTACTTC.

The V and J genes are TRBV7-2 and TRBJ2-4; TRBD2 might be the D (6 bases). The length of the CDR3 is 17 residues. Trimming removed 3 bases at V and 0 bases at J, with 15 bases between. Germline V lookup: CDR1 SGHTA, CDR2 FQGNSA. CDR3 in DNA: TGTGCCAGCAGCTTCCGGGGGTCCTCCTTAGCCAAAAACATTCAGTACTTC. This sequence encodes CASSFRGSSLAKNIQYF. Full variable domain (missing parts from reference TRBV7-2 and TRBJ2-4): GAGVSQSPSNKVTEKGKDVELRCDPISGHTALYWYRQSLGQGLEFLIYFQGNSAPDKSGLPSDRFSAERTGGSVSTLTIQRTQQEDSAVYLCASSFRGSSLAKNIQYFGAGTRLSVL.

The table lists this clonotype with a few counts. Its ends do not fully match the called genes, so a read error is possible. V is TRBV29-1 and J is TRBJ1-1, with D possibly being TRBD1 (5 bases). Germline V lookup: CDR1 SQVTM, CDR2 ANQGSEA. The CDR3 loop spans 9 amino acids. CDR3 bases: TGCAGCGCCGATATTACAGGTCTCTTT. It codes for CSADITGLF.

CDR3 sequence reads: CASSLGELGYTF. CDR3 bases: TGTGCCAGCAGCCTGGGGGAGCTTGGCTACACCTTC. V is TRBV7-9 and J is TRBJ1-2; weak D call: TRBD1 (5 bases). Germline values: CDR1 SEHNR, CDR2 FQNEAQ (reference sequence). The CDR3 runs to 12 residues. V was shortened by 5 bases and J by 7 bases, with 11 bases between the two germline ends.

V is TRBV7-9 and J is TRBJ2-1; 10 nucleotides line up with TRBD2. The CDR3 length is 19 residues. V shed 5 bases, J shed 8 bases, and the junction held 21 bases outside the gene matches. Germline assignment: CDR1 SEHNR and CDR2 FQNEAQ (reference sequence). The CDR3 region is CASSPASAGGRRSRHEQFF. In nucleotides, the CDR3 is TGTGCCAGCAGCCCAGCCTCAGCGGGAGGGAGACGATCTAGGCATGAGCAGTTCTTC.

This sequence joins TRBV11-1 and TRBJ2-2; D unclear. Trimming removed 5 bases at V and 0 bases at J, with 16 bases between. Germline assignment: CDR1 SGHAT and CDR2 FQDESV (reference sequence). The CDR3 sequence is 17 residues long. The CDR3 loop reads CASSRDLQTANTGELFF. CDR3 DNA: TGTGCCAGCAGCCGTGACCTTCAGACGGCGAACACCGGGGAGCTGTTTTTT.

This chain links TRBV12-3 or TRBV12-4 with TRBJ1-1, with 7 bases fitting TRBD1. V shed 6 bases, J shed 1 base, and the junction held 8 bases outside the gene matches. The CDR3 contains 15 residues. In DNA, the CDR3 is TGTGCCAGCAGACCAGGACAGGCCCAGAACACTGAAGCTTTCTTT. Translating gives CASRPGQAQNTEAFF.

The chain is built from TRBV27 and TRBJ2-2; the D gene is possibly TRBD1 (6 bases). The V end lost 8 bases, the J end lost 2 bases, and 12 bases lay between the germline ends. Germline assignment: CDR1 MNHEY and CDR2 SMNVEV (reference sequence). CDR3 length: 14 residues. The CDR3 DNA reads as TGTGCCAGCGGAGACAGGCTCAACACCGGGGAGCTGTTTTTT. As protein: CASGDRLNTGELFF.

This clonotype was recorded only once. One end of the junction does not line up with germline, which may come from a read error. V gene TRBV18 combines with J gene TRBJ2-2, with 8 bases lining up with TRBD1. Germline CDR1 KGHSH, CDR2 LQKENI. The CDR3 is 19 amino acids. CDR3 residues: CASSPLRGQGYGTTRELFF. The CDR3 coding sequence is TGTGCCAGCTCACCTTTACGCGGACAGGGCTACGGAACCACCCGGGAGCTGTTTTTT.

The chain joins TRBV27 to TRBJ2-7, with D unclear. The V end was cut by 5 bases, the J end by 8 bases, with 16 bases between. CDR3 length: 13 amino acids. Germline V gives CDR1 MNHEY, CDR2 SMNVEV (reference sequence). CDR3 in DNA: TGTGCCAGCAGTCCCGGTAGACTCCCCCAGCAGTACTTC. Translated: CASSPGRLPQQYF.

The rearrangement joins TRBV28 to TRBJ1-5; D is ambiguous. This CDR3 is built from 14 residues. Trimming removed 6 bases from V and 0 bases from J, with 9 bases in between. From germline, CDR1 is MDHEN and CDR2 SYDVKM. CDR3 sequence: CASRWEYSNQPQHF. CDR3 sequence (DNA): TGTGCCAGCAGGTGGGAATATAGCAATCAGCCCCAGCATTTT.

V usage is TRBV5-6 and J usage is TRBJ1-4; D unclear. Germline values: CDR1 SGHDT, CDR2 YYEEEE. The CDR3 loop spans 13 amino acids. With 0 bases removed from V and 14 bases from J, the gap between germline ends came to 14 bases. The CDR3 region is CASSLDRTQRLFF. As DNA, the CDR3 is TGTGCCAGCAGCTTGGATCGGACCCAGCGGCTGTTTTTT.